Detailed here is one TCR beta chain. Its antigen remains unidentified. Base qualities are not at hand, and no much larger clone is one base apart. The data are from a study of T cells in localized non-small cell lung cancer (TCRdb year 2020). About the study as a whole: T cell repertoires of 200 to 250 early-stage NSCLC patients were analyzed, with tumors being compared against uninvolved tumor-adjacent lungs. All 230 or so NSCLC patients in the cohort were treatment-naive and had localized lung tumors that were resected. The mean age of the NSCLC patients was under 70 years, with 130 or so men and about a hundred women.

The immunoSEQ Assay was used to sequence TCR beta CDR3 regions from DNA. For the original study's pipeline: To compute T cell density, TCR beta template counts were normalized to usable DNA, which was estimated by amplifying housekeeping genes. The preseqR package was used to estimate richness by extrapolating to 400,000 templates for PBMC samples and to 120,000 templates for tissue samples. Clonality was defined by subtracting Pielou's evenness from one. Differential abundance testing on productive amino-acid clonotypes, with a minimum total count of 5 and an alpha of 0.1, was used to identify tissue-enriched TCRs. The Jaccard Index and the Morisita Overlap Index were used to quantify repertoire overlap between compartments. GLIPH grouped TCR beta CDR3s together with public tetramer-defined viral CDR3s, and a viral motif had to include at least three viral sequences and also show V-gene enrichment. TCRdb retrieved this table from immuneACCESS and kept in-frame rearrangements only. Not all clones are present; in checked studies, unresolved V genes account for under half, and no reason is known for the remainder. The DNA gave D and trimming, while V, J and clone size come from that table. The sample table shows about 59,000 clones, and over 85% are seen once. The ten largest account for 20% to 25% of the sample.

Study-wide conclusions, independent of this receptor: A median of about 55 of the top 100 tumor clones were detected in paired uninvolved adjacent lung, and 25 to 35 of these tumor clones were also found among the top 100 clones of the paired uninvolved adjacent lung. The highest T cell clonality was observed in uninvolved tumor-adjacent lung, where clonality exceeded that of tumor, suggesting that antigenic responses were more focused in uninvolved tumor-adjacent lung. Higher T cell density in blood was associated with longer overall survival, whereas higher clonality in adjacent lung was associated with shorter survival. Because multi-region tumor sequencing was not performed, intratumor heterogeneity could not be ruled out. Because the study design was exploratory, TCR variables were selected using unadjusted p-values without false-discovery rate correction.

At diagnosis, tumor, uninvolved tumor-adjacent lung and peripheral blood were collected and then preserved as a mix of FFPE and fresh-frozen material. For TCR repertoire profiling, the blood samples were analyzed as peripheral blood mononuclear cells. The TCR comes from a man aged 40 to 69 with stage I squamous cell lung carcinoma. The source material was peripheral blood, sampled before any cancer treatment.

The CDR3 has the sequence CASTDRAGAATNEKLFF. The DNA sequence follows: TGTGCCAGTACCGACAGGGCGGGGGCCGCAACTAATGAAAAACTGTTTTTT. Recombination connected TRBV19 to TRBJ1-4; 7 nucleotides in the junction match TRBD1. From V the trimming removes 7 bases and from J it removes 0 bases, while the gene matches leave 11 bases of the junction unaccounted for. The CDR3 numbers 17 residues from cysteine through phenylalanine. Here the CDR3 DNA is all that survives: 51 bases in frame from base 1. The germline V gene (reference sequence) specifies LNHDA as CDR1 and SQIVND as CDR2. The variable domain in full, with residues beyond the CDR3 obtained from the reference TRBV19 and TRBJ1-4 genes, is DGGITQSPKYLFRKEGQNVTLSCEQNLNHDAMYWYRQDPGQGLRLIYYSQIVNDFQKGDIAEGYSVSREKKESFPLTVTSAQKNPTAFYLCASTDRAGAATNEKLFFGSGTQLSVL.